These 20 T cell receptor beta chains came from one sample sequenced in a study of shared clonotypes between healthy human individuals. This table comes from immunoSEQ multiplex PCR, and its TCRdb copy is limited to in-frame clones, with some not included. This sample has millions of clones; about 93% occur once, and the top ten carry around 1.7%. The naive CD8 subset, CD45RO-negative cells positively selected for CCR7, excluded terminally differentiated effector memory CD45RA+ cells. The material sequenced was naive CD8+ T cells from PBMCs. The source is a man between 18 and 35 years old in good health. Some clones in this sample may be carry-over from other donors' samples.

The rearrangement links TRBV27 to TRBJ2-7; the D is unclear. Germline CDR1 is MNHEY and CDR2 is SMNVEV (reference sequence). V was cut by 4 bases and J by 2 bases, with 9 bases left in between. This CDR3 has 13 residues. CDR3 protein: CASSWRRTYEQYF. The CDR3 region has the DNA TGTGCCAGCAGTTGGCGCAGAACCTACGAGCAGTACTTC.

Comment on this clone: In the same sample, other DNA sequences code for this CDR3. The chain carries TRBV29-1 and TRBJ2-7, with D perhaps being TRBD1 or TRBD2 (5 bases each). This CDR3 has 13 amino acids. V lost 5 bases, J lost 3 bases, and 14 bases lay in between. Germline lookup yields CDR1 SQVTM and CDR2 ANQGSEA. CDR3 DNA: TGCAGCGTTCCGGGCCGGGGCAGCTACGAGCAGTACTTC. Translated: CSVPGRGSYEQYF.

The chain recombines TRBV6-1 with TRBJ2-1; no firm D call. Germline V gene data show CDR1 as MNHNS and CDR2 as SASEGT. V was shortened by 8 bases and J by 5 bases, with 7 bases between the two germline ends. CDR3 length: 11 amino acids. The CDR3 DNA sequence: TGTGCCAGCCAAGCGAACAATGAGCAGTTCTTC. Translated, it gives CASQANNEQFF.

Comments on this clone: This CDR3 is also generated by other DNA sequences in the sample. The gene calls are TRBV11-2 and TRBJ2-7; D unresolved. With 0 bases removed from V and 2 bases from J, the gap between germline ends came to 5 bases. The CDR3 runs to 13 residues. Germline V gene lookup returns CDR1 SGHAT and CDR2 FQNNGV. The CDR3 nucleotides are TGTGCCAGCAGCTTAGACACAGCCTACGAGCAGTACTTC. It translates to CASSLDTAYEQYF.

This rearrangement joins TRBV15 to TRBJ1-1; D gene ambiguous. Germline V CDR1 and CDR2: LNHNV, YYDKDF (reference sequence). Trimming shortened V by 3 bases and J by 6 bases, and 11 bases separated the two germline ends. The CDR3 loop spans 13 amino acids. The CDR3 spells CATSRAATAEAFF. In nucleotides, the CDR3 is TGTGCCACCAGCAGGGCCGCGACGGCTGAAGCTTTCTTT.

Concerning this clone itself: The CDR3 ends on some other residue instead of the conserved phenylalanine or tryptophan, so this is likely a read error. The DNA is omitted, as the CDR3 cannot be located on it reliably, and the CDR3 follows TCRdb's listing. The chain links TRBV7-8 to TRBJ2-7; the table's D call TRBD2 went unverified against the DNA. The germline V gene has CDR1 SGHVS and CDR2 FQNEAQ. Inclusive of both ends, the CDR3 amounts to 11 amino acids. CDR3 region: CASSPGGVVVI.

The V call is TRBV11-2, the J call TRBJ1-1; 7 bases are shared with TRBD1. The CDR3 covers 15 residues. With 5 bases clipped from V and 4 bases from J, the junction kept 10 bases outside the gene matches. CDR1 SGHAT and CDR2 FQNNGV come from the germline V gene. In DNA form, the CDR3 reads TGTGCCAGCAGCCCCGGGGCGACAGGGACCACTGAAGCTTTCTTT. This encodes CASSPGATGTTEAFF.

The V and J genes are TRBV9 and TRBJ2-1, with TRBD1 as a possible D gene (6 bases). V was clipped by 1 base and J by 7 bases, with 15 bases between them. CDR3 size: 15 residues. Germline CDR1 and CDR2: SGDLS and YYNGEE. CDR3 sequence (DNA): TGTGCCAGCAGCGTATTCAGGGGCCAAGGGAATGAGCAGTTCTTC. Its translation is CASSVFRGQGNEQFF. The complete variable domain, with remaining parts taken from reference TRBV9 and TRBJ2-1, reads DSGVTQTPKHLITATGQRVTLRCSPRSGDLSVYWYQQSLDQGLQFLIQYYNGEERAKGNILERFSAQQFPDLHSELNLSSLELGDSALYFCASSVFRGQGNEQFFGPGTRLTVL.

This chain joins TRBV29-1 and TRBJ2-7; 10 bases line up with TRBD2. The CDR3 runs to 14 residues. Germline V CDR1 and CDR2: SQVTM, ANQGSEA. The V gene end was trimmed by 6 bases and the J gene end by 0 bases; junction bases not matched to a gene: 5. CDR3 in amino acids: CSVRTSGGSYEQYF. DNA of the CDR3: TGCAGCGTCCGGACTAGCGGAGGCTCCTACGAGCAGTACTTC.

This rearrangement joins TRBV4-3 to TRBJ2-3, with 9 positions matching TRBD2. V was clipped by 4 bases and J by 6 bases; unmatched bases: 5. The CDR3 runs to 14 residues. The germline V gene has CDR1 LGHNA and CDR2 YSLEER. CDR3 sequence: CASSPGLAVDTQYF. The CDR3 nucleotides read TGCGCCAGCAGCCCGGGACTAGCTGTGGATACGCAGTATTTT.

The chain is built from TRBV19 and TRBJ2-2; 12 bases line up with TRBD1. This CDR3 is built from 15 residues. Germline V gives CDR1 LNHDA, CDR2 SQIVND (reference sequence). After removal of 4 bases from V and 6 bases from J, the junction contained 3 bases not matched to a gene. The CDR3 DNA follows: TGTGCCAGTAGTACGGGACAGGGGGCGCCCGGGGAGCTGTTTTTT. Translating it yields CASSTGQGAPGELFF.

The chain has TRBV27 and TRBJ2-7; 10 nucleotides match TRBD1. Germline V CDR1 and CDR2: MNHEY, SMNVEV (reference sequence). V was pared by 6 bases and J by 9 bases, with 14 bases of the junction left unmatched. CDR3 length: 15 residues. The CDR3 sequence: CASRGVGTGDGVQYF. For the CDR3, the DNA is TGTGCCAGCAGGGGGGTAGGGACAGGGGATGGGGTGCAGTACTTC.

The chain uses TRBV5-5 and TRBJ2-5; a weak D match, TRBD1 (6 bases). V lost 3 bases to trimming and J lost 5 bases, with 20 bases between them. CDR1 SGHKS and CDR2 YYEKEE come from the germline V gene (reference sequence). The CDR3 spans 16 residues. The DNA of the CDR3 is TGTGCCAGCAGCTCCAACCAGTGGGACACCGGGGAGACCCAGTACTTC. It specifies CASSSNQWDTGETQYF.

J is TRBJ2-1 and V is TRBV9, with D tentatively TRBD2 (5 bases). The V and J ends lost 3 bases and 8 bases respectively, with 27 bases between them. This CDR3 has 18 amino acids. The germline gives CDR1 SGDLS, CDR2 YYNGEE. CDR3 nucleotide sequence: TGTGCCAGCAGCGCATCTTTGGGAGTAGCTGGGTCGTTGGATGAGCAGTTCTTC. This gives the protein CASSASLGVAGSLDEQFF.

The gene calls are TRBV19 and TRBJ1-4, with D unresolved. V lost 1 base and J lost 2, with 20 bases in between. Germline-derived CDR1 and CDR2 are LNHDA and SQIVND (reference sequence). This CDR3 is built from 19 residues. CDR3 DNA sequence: TGTGCCAGTAGTATAGTCGGCAGCTCAACGATGGGGACTAATGAAAAACTGTTTTTT. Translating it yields CASSIVGSSTMGTNEKLFF.

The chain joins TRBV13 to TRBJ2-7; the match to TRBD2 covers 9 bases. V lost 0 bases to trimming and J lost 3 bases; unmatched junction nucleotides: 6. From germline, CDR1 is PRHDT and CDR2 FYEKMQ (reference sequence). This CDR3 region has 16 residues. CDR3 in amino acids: CASSLGEREAYYEQYF. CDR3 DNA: TGTGCCAGCAGCTTAGGCGAGCGGGAGGCGTACTACGAGCAGTACTTC. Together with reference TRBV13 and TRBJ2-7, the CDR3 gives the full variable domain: AAGVIQSPRHLIKEKRETATLKCYPIPRHDTVYWYQQGPGQDPQFLISFYEKMQSDKGSIPDRFSAQQFSDYHSELNMSSLELGDSALYFCASSLGEREAYYEQYFGPGTRLTVT.

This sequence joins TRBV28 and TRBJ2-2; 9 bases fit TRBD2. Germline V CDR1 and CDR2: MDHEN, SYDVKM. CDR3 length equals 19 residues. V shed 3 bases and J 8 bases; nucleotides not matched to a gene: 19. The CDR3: CASSFSHPRLAGPAGELFF. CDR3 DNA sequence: TGTGCCAGCAGTTTCTCCCATCCGAGGCTAGCGGGACCGGCTGGGGAGCTGTTTTTT.

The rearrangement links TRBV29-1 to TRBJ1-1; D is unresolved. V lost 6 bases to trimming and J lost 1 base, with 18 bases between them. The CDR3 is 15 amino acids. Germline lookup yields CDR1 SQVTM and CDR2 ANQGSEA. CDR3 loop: CSVRRADLENTEAFF. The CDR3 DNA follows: TGCAGCGTCCGGCGGGCAGATCTCGAGAACACTGAAGCTTTCTTT.

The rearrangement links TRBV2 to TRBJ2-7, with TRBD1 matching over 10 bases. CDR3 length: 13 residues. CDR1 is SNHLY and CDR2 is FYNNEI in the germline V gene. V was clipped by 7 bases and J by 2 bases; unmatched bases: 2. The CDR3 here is CASKTGGTYEQYF. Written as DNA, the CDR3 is TGTGCCAGCAAGACAGGGGGCACCTACGAGCAGTACTTC. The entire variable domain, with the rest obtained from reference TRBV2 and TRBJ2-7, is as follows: EPEVTQTPSHQVTQMGQEVILRCVPISNHLYFYWYRQILGQKVEFLVSFYNNEISEKSEIFDDQFSVERPDGSNFTLKIRSTKLEDSAMYFCASKTGGTYEQYFGPGTRLTVT.

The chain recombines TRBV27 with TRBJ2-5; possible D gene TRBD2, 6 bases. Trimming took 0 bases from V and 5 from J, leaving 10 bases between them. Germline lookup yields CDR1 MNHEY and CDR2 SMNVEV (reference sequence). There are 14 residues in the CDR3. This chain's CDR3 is CASSLSVGGETQYF. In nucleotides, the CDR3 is TGTGCCAGCAGTTTATCGGTGGGAGGTGAGACCCAGTACTTC.